The clone carrying this T cell receptor (beta chain) was detected many times. What it recognizes is unknown. The sample comes from a study of T cell repertoires in cytomegalovirus infection. The wider study: Through public TCR beta signatures, both CMV infection and matching HLA type were indicated.

One entry per CDR3 protein results from TCRdb running MiXCR on the reads. The repertoire consists of over 250,000 distinct CDR3 sequences, with less than 25% occurring once and the leading ten covering roughly a fifth. Broader study findings: HLA-C-restricted CMV-specific TCR beta clonotypes prevailed in the ex vivo response.

The V and J ends lost 5 bases and 7 bases, in that order; junction bases with no gene match: 17. Germline loops: CDR1 SGHTA, CDR2 FQGNSA. The CDR3 runs 19 residues. The input for sequencing was cultured PBMCs, taken from culture after CMV antigen stimulation. This sequence was found in a human donor in good health (CMV status not recorded). Some clones in this sample may be carry-over from other donors' samples. This chain links TRBV7-2 with TRBJ2-5; TRBD2 matches at 15 bases. CDR3 coding DNA: TGTGCCAGCAGCCCTCATATGGCGGGACTAGCGGGAGGAGGGGCGACCCAGTACTTC. The encoded protein is CASSPHMAGLAGGGATQYF.